This TCR beta chain was sequenced in a study of CD8 T cells in ankylosing spondylitis. Study-wide results and limits: For ankylosing spondylitis blood, a TCR beta motif of 7 to 9 highly homologous variants appeared characteristic. Reportedly, matched ankylosing spondylitis synovial fluid was significantly enriched for disease-linked clones.

In this sample, this clonotype turned up a few times. As yet, its antigen is unknown. The CDR3 sequence is 14 residues long. Per the germline V gene, CDR1 is SGHRS and CDR2 is YFSETQ. The V end was cut by 6 bases, the J end by 2 bases, with 13 bases between. Molecular-barcoded quantitative 5'-RACE produced these TCR beta libraries. TCRdb reprocessed the 5' RACE reads with MiXCR, giving one entry per CDR3 protein. The sample consists of some 250,000 distinct CDR3 sequences, around a tenth of them appearing once. Sequencing input: blood, either unsorted or a sorted T cell fraction (not recorded which). This clonotype was obtained from a male donor with ankylosing spondylitis or in good health (not recorded which). This chain connects TRBV5-1 to TRBJ2-3; D may be TRBD2 (5 bases). The CDR3 DNA reads as TGCGCCAGCACCCGAGGGCAGATCACAGATACGCAGTATTTT. This codes for CASTRGQITDTQYF.